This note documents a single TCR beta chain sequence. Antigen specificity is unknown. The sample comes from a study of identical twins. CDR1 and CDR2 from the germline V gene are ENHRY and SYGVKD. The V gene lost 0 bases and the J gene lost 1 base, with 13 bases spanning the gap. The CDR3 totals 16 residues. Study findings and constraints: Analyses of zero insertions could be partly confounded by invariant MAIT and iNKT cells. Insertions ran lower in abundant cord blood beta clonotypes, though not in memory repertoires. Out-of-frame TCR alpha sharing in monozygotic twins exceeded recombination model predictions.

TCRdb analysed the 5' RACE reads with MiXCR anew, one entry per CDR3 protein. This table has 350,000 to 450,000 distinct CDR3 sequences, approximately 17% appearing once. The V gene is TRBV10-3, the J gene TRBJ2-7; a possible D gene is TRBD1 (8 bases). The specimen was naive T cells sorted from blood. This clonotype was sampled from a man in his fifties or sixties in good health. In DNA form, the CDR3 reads TGTGCCATCAGTGAGTCCCACAGGGGGGGTTCCTACGAGCAGTACTTC. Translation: CAISESHRGGSYEQYF.